This TCR beta chain came from a study of blood T cell repertoires in COVID-19. Some clones are missing from TCRdb's copy, which holds only in-frame ones; the method was immunoSEQ multiplex PCR. The table lists a few hundred thousand clones, 70% to 90% of them singletons. This clone turned up a few times. This specimen includes other DNA sequences encoding the same CDR3. Germline V lookup: CDR1 SGHVS, CDR2 FQNEAQ. The CDR3 totals 13 residues. V was clipped by 3 bases and J by 7 bases, with 10 bases between them. The sample taken for sequencing was peripheral blood. This TCR came from a woman aged 55-75 years with COVID-19, enrolled during active disease. This chain connects TRBV7-8 to TRBJ2-1; perhaps TRBD1 as D (5 bases). The CDR3 DNA sequence: TGTGCCAGCAGCTTGGGGCAGGCTAATGAGCAGTTCTTC. This sequence encodes CASSLGQANEQFF.